One sample yielded the 18 T cell receptor beta chains listed below, sequenced in a study of spatial heterogeneity in lung cancer. Stated time point: blood at routine non-recurrence follow-up after resection. Whole RNA, which was extracted from tumor, nontumor lung tissue or frozen PBMC, was sequenced without any cell sorting. TCRdb passed the 5' RACE reads through MiXCR, listing each CDR3 protein once. The profile covers about 120,000 distinct CDR3 sequences, with over 9% appearing a single time and approximately 17% taken by the ten largest. The material was PBMCs, obtained at follow-up. The receptors were gathered from a male donor with early-stage non-small cell lung cancer.

The V call is TRBV7-9, the J call TRBJ1-4; D ambiguous. The CDR3 runs 14 residues. CDR1 and CDR2 (germline): SEHNR, FQNEAQ (reference sequence). The V end lost 3 bases, the J end lost 14 bases, and 19 bases lay between the germline ends. CDR3 in amino acids: CASSLSRGQPLLFF. The CDR3 region has the DNA TGTGCCAGCAGCTTGTCGCGGGGTCAGCCTTTGCTGTTTTTT. The full variable domain, its missing parts supplied by reference TRBV7-9 and TRBJ1-4, is DTGVSQNPRHKITKRGQNVTFRCDPISEHNRLYWYRQTLGQGPEFLTYFQNEAQLEKSRLLSDRFSAERPKGSFSTLEIQRTEQGDSAMYLCASSLSRGQPLLFFGSGTQLSVL.

The chain couples TRBV13 to TRBJ2-7; 9 bases match TRBD1. Trimming cost V 5 bases and J 5 bases; bases outside gene matches: 4. The CDR3 is 13 residues long. Germline loops: CDR1 PRHDT, CDR2 FYEKMQ (reference sequence). The CDR3 loop is CASSRDRDNEQYF. CDR3 DNA sequence: TGTGCCAGCAGCCGGGACAGGGACAACGAGCAGTACTTC.

The V gene is TRBV5-1, the J gene TRBJ2-1; 7 nucleotides align to TRBD1. Germline V gives CDR1 SGHRS, CDR2 YFSETQ. The J segment lost 2 bases and the V segment lost 6 bases, leaving 11 bases of the junction unmatched. This CDR3 has 16 amino acids. DNA of the CDR3: TGCGCCAGCACCCCAACAGGGGCCACTACCTACAATGAGCAGTTCTTC. Its protein product is CASTPTGATTYNEQFF.

The V call is TRBV7-2, the J call TRBJ2-3, with 12 bases that match TRBD2. Germline V CDR1 and CDR2: SGHTA, FQGNSA. V lost 2 bases and J lost 2; bases outside the gene matches: 5. This CDR3 is 17 amino acids long. CDR3 sequence reads: CASSLTRLAGVTDTQYF. The CDR3 nucleotides read TGTGCCAGCAGCTTAACCCGACTAGCGGGGGTCACAGATACGCAGTATTTT.

There are many counts of this clonotype. The V call is TRBV4-2, the J call TRBJ1-2; D ambiguous. V was shortened by 2 bases and J by 1 base, with 8 bases between the two germline ends. This CDR3 region has 14 residues. The germline gives CDR1 LGHNA, CDR2 YNFKEQ. The CDR3 DNA reads as TGTGCCAGCAGCCAACTTACACTTAACTATGGCTACACCTTC. Encoded protein: CASSQLTLNYGYTF.

This clonotype was observed many times. This rearrangement joins TRBV20-1 to TRBJ1-1; 9 bases align to TRBD1. CDR1 and CDR2 (germline): DFQATT, SNEGSKA (reference sequence). The CDR3 loop spans 14 amino acids. Unmatched junction bases numbered 5, after V lost 2 bases and J lost 4 bases. The DNA for the CDR3 is TGCAGTGCTAGACCTTGGACAGGGGTCACTGAAGCTTTCTTT. Translation gives CSARPWTGVTEAFF.

Ten or more counts support this clonotype. V is TRBV7-8 and J is TRBJ2-5, with D unresolved. This CDR3 is built from 12 residues. Trimming shortened V by 2 bases and J by 5 bases, and 6 bases separated the two germline ends. In germline, CDR1 is SGHVS, CDR2 FQNEAQ. CDR3 coding DNA: TGTGCCAGCAGCTTATCCGGGGAGACCCAGTACTTC. It encodes CASSLSGETQYF.

Many counts were recorded for this clonotype. The gene calls are TRBV11-2 and TRBJ1-6; perhaps TRBD1 as D (5 bases). Trimming shortened V by 1 base and J by 10 bases, and 11 bases separated the two germline ends. The CDR3 spans 14 residues. Germline V lookup: CDR1 SGHAT, CDR2 FQNNGV. Written as DNA, the CDR3 is TGTGCCAGCAGCTTAGGGCAGGGAGTCTCACCCCTCCACTTT. Translation: CASSLGQGVSPLHF. Complete variable domain (other parts from reference TRBV11-2 and TRBJ1-6): EAGVAQSPRYKIIEKRQSVAFWCNPISGHATLYWYQQILGQGPKLLIQFQNNGVVDDSQLPKDRFSAERLKGVDSTLKIQPAKLEDSAVYLCASSLGQGVSPLHFGNGTRLTVT.

This clonotype occurred many times. CDR3 region: CASSQVGAAEAFF. The CDR3 DNA is TGCGCCAGCAGCCAAGTGGGGGCTGCTGAAGCTTTCTTT. The rearrangement joins TRBV4-1 to TRBJ1-1, with D perhaps matching TRBD1 (6 bases). Germline CDR1 and CDR2: MGHRA and YSYEKL. This CDR3 has 13 amino acids. Trimming cost V 1 base and J 6 bases, with 9 bases left between them.

This clonotype was counted between two and nine times. This chain joins TRBV7-3 and TRBJ1-1; D remains ambiguous. The CDR3 is 12 residues long. Per the germline V gene, CDR1 is SGHTA and CDR2 is FQGTGA. V lost 6 bases, J lost 2 bases, and 7 bases lay in between. CDR3 amino acids: CASRTSNTEAFF. In nucleotides, the CDR3 is TGTGCCAGCAGAACAAGTAACACTGAAGCTTTCTTT.

This clonotype was recorded many times. This chain uses TRBV28 with TRBJ1-6; D may be TRBD1 (5 bases). This CDR3 comprises 17 residues. V lost 6 bases to trimming and J lost 6 bases, with 21 bases between them. Germline lookup yields CDR1 MDHEN and CDR2 SYDVKM. The CDR3 coding sequence is TGTGCCAGCAGAAAATACTCCTTGGCAGGGACTAATTCACCCCTCCACTTT. Translating it yields CASRKYSLAGTNSPLHF.

The genes are TRBV6-5 and TRBJ1-1; D gene unclear. V lost 8 bases to trimming and J lost 4 bases, with 14 bases between them. Germline V gene lookup returns CDR1 MNHEY and CDR2 SVGAGI. The CDR3 has 13 residues. The DNA of the CDR3 is TGTGCCAGCTCTGGGTTGGCACGCACTGAAGCTTTCTTT. Translation gives CASSGLARTEAFF.

This clonotype was observed at least ten times. The gene calls are TRBV12-3 or TRBV12-4 and TRBJ2-2, with a weak D call TRBD1 (5 bases). Trimming shortened V by 2 bases and J by 4 bases, and 11 bases separated the two germline ends. The CDR3 contains 15 residues. The CDR3 coding sequence is TGTGCCAGCAGTTTACGCAGGGCCGCCACCGGGGAGCTGTTTTTT. The encoded protein is CASSLRRAATGELFF.

This clonotype was counted a few times. The rearrangement joins TRBV9 to TRBJ1-2, with D tentatively TRBD1 (5 bases). V was clipped by 4 bases and J by 4 bases, with 17 bases between them. CDR1 is SGDLS and CDR2 is YYNGEE in the germline V gene. The CDR3 loop spans 15 amino acids. The CDR3 spells CASSPVDSPLYGYTF. The CDR3 DNA sequence: TGTGCCAGCAGCCCTGTTGACAGTCCCCTCTATGGCTACACCTTC.

A few counts support this clonotype. This chain connects TRBV4-2 to TRBJ2-1; D not resolved. This CDR3 contains 14 residues. Trimming took off 0 bases at V and 2 bases at J, with 5 bases between the two ends. Germline values: CDR1 LGHNA, CDR2 YNFKEQ. The CDR3 DNA follows: TGTGCCAGCAGCCAAGACAGCACCTACAATGAGCAGTTCTTC. Its protein product is CASSQDSTYNEQFF.

This clonotype came up a few times. This sequence joins TRBV20-1 and TRBJ2-5; 9 positions match TRBD2. The length of the CDR3 is 15 residues. Trimming cost V 0 bases and J 5 bases; bases outside gene matches: 7. Germline-derived CDR1 and CDR2 are DFQATT and SNEGSKA (reference sequence). The CDR3 here is CSARDGGGARETQYF. DNA for the CDR3: TGCAGTGCTAGAGATGGCGGGGGGGCGCGGGAGACCCAGTACTTC.

The chain links TRBV28 to TRBJ2-7; D is undetermined. CDR3 length: 15 residues. V was shortened by 5 bases and J by 4 bases, with 18 bases between the two germline ends. The germline V gene has CDR1 MDHEN and CDR2 SYDVKM. The CDR3 DNA follows: TGTGCCAGCAGTCAGTCGGGTCCTCTACTTTACGAGCAGTACTTC. Its translation is CASSQSGPLLYEQYF.

This sequence joins TRBV10-3 and TRBJ2-3; TRBD1 agrees at 11 bases. This CDR3 has 16 amino acids. Germline CDR1 and CDR2: ENHRY and SYGVKD. The V segment lost 4 bases and the J segment 5 bases; nucleotides outside the gene matches: 8. The CDR3, as DNA: TGTGCCATCAGTGTATCCGGACAGGGGGCGCAAGATACGCAGTATTTT. As protein: CAISVSGQGAQDTQYF.